Listed below are T cell receptor beta chains from one sample, sequenced in a study of PD-L1 blockade in urothelial cancer. Measured with immunoSEQ multiplex PCR; TCRdb has only the in-frame clones, and not every one. The table records 84,000 or so clones, over 65% of them present only once. The sample was PBMCs, taken around atezolizumab (anti-PD-L1) treatment. The receptors originated from a man in his 60s with urothelial cancer. Both conserved end residues are part of each CDR3. D genes are given only for firm matches. Clone size appears in some rows only: once, few, many, or a class for an expanded clone.

v_call: TRBV11-2; d_call: -; clone_size: -; j_call: TRBJ2-6; cdr3_aa: CASSPSSGANVLTF; cdr3_nt: TGTGCCAGCAGCCCTAGCTCTGGGGCCAACGTCCTGACTTTC
v_call: TRBV6-5; d_call: -; clone_size: -; j_call: TRBJ1-5; cdr3_aa: CASSLLSHNQPQHF; cdr3_nt: TGTGCCAGCAGCTTATTGAGTCACAATCAGCCCCAGCATTTT
v_call: TRBV6-5; d_call: -; clone_size: -; j_call: TRBJ2-1; cdr3_aa: CASSYRQVVGNEQFF; cdr3_nt: TGTGCCAGCAGTTATCGACAGGTAGTGGGCAATGAGCAGTTCTTC
v_call: TRBV30; d_call: -; clone_size: -; j_call: TRBJ1-4; cdr3_aa: CAWSDQGGAFEKLFF; cdr3_nt: TGTGCCTGGAGTGACCAGGGAGGGGCTTTTGAAAAACTGTTTTTT
v_call: TRBV29-1; d_call: -; clone_size: -; j_call: TRBJ2-3; cdr3_aa: CSVEVGGRTDTQYF; cdr3_nt: TGCAGCGTTGAAGTCGGCGGAAGGACAGATACGCAGTATTTT
v_call: TRBV7-9; d_call: -; clone_size: -; j_call: TRBJ1-5; cdr3_aa: CASSFGGNQPQHF; cdr3_nt: TGTGCCAGCAGCTTCGGGGGGAATCAGCCCCAGCATTTT
v_call: TRBV2; d_call: -; clone_size: -; j_call: TRBJ1-6; cdr3_aa: CASSSLREVSPLHF; cdr3_nt: TGTGCCAGCAGTAGCCTCCGTGAAGTTTCACCCCTCCACTTT
v_call: TRBV5-8; d_call: TRBD1; clone_size: -; j_call: TRBJ1-4; cdr3_aa: CASSSDRGTEKLFF; cdr3_nt: TGTGCCAGCAGCTCCGACAGGGGGACTGAAAAACTGTTTTTT
v_call: TRBV9; d_call: TRBD2; clone_size: once; j_call: TRBJ2-5; cdr3_aa: CASSVAGGLAGPQETQYF; cdr3_nt: TGTGCCAGCAGCGTAGCTGGGGGACTAGCGGGACCCCAAGAGACCCAGTACTTC
v_call: TRBV15; d_call: -; clone_size: -; j_call: TRBJ2-1; cdr3_aa: CATSTRQAESKERYNEQFF; cdr3_nt: TGTGCCACCAGCACCCGACAGGCCGAGTCTAAAGAACGCTACAATGAGCAGTTCTTC
v_call: TRBV6-5; d_call: -; clone_size: -; j_call: TRBJ1-1; cdr3_aa: CASSYRGSFTEAFF; cdr3_nt: TGTGCCAGCAGTTACCGGGGGTCATTCACTGAAGCTTTCTTT
v_call: TRBV10-3; d_call: TRBD1; clone_size: -; j_call: TRBJ2-7; cdr3_aa: CAISEWDRGTTYEQYF; cdr3_nt: TGTGCCATCAGTGAGTGGGACAGGGGGACCACCTACGAGCAGTACTTC
v_call: TRBV29-1; d_call: -; clone_size: -; j_call: TRBJ2-7; cdr3_aa: CSALKLVRNLYEQYF; cdr3_nt: TGCAGCGCCCTGAAATTGGTCCGAAACCTATACGAGCAGTACTTC
v_call: TRBV4-1; d_call: -; clone_size: -; j_call: TRBJ2-5; cdr3_aa: CASSQGLARHQETQYF; cdr3_nt: TGCGCCAGCAGCCAAGGGCTAGCGAGACACCAAGAGACCCAGTACTTC
v_call: TRBV7-3; d_call: TRBD2; clone_size: -; j_call: TRBJ2-1; cdr3_aa: CASSFSPAGAEQFF; cdr3_nt: TGTGCCAGCAGCTTCTCTCCAGCGGGAGCTGAGCAGTTCTTC
v_call: TRBV9; d_call: TRBD2; clone_size: -; j_call: TRBJ2-2; cdr3_aa: CASRGLAPNTGELFF; cdr3_nt: TGTGCCAGCCGGGGACTAGCTCCGAACACCGGGGAGCTGTTTTTT
v_call: TRBV19; d_call: TRBD2; clone_size: -; j_call: TRBJ2-7; cdr3_aa: CASSIGGGGHEQYF; cdr3_nt: TGTGCCAGTAGTATTGGAGGCGGGGGGCACGAGCAGTACTTC
v_call: TRBV5-4; d_call: -; clone_size: -; j_call: TRBJ2-3; cdr3_aa: CASSPPDRLTDTQYF; cdr3_nt: TGTGCCAGCAGCCCCCCTGACAGGCTCACAGATACGCAGTATTTT
v_call: TRBV15; d_call: -; clone_size: -; j_call: TRBJ1-4; cdr3_aa: CATSRDRGGVGKLFF; cdr3_nt: TGTGCCACCAGCAGAGATCGCGGGGGGGTGGGGAAACTGTTTTTT
v_call: TRBV5-8; d_call: -; clone_size: -; j_call: TRBJ2-2; cdr3_aa: CASSSTNTGELFF; cdr3_nt: TGTGCCAGCAGCTCTACGAACACCGGGGAGCTGTTTTTT
v_call: TRBV7-9; d_call: -; clone_size: -; j_call: TRBJ1-3; cdr3_aa: CASSPPRAGDRNTIYF; cdr3_nt: TGTGCCAGCAGCCCCCCTCGAGCCGGGGATCGAAACACCATATATTTT
v_call: TRBV5-1; d_call: -; clone_size: -; j_call: TRBJ2-2; cdr3_aa: CASRTDSTGELFF; cdr3_nt: TGCGCCAGCAGAACGGACAGCACCGGGGAGCTGTTTTTT
v_call: TRBV6-5; d_call: -; clone_size: -; j_call: TRBJ2-7; cdr3_aa: CASSYGHILSYEQYF; cdr3_nt: TGTGCCAGCAGTTACGGACATATCTTGTCCTACGAGCAGTACTTC
v_call: TRBV5-5; d_call: -; clone_size: few; j_call: TRBJ1-5; cdr3_aa: CASSLLSGTRNQPQHF; cdr3_nt: TGTGCCAGCAGCTTGTTGTCTGGGACAAGAAATCAGCCCCAGCATTTT
v_call: TRBV11-1; d_call: TRBD2; clone_size: -; j_call: TRBJ2-5; cdr3_aa: CASSILAGGFEGETQYF; cdr3_nt: TGTGCCAGCAGCATCCTAGCGGGAGGGTTCGAAGGGGAGACCCAGTACTTC
v_call: TRBV18; d_call: TRBD2; clone_size: -; j_call: TRBJ2-5; cdr3_aa: CASSPLNSGSQETQYF; cdr3_nt: TGTGCCAGCTCACCATTAAATAGCGGGAGCCAAGAGACCCAGTACTTC
v_call: TRBV30; d_call: TRBD1; clone_size: -; j_call: TRBJ2-1; cdr3_aa: CAWSGTGRNEQFF; cdr3_nt: TGTGCCTGGAGCGGGACAGGCCGGAATGAGCAGTTCTTC
v_call: TRBV19; d_call: -; clone_size: -; j_call: TRBJ2-7; cdr3_aa: CASSAENRPYEQYF; cdr3_nt: TGTGCCAGTAGCGCGGAAAATAGGCCCTACGAGCAGTACTTC